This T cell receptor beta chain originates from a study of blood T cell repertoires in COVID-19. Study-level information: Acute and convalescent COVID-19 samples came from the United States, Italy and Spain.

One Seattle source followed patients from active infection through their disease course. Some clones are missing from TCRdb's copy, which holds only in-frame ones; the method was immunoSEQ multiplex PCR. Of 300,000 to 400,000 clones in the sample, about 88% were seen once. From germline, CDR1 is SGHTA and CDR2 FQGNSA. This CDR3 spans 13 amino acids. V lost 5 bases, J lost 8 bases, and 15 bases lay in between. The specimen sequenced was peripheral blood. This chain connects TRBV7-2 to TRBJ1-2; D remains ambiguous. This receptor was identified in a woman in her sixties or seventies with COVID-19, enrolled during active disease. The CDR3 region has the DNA TGTGCCAGCAGCACCGGGTCTCGCTTGGGCTACACCTTC. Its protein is CASSTGSRLGYTF.